These 27 T cell receptor beta chains were all obtained from the same sample, sequenced in a study of human T cells and chemical hapten exposure. Described time point: patch test 1, 2 weeks after DPC sensitization. Documented treatment: therapeutic diphenylcyclopropenone sensitization with weekly scalp DPC. In TCRdb, the RACE reads were re-called with MiXCR into one record per CDR3 protein. This table has around 190,000 distinct CDR3 sequences, 20% to 25% appearing once. The sequencing here drew on whole blood, taken in connection with sensitization to the hapten diphenylcyclopropenone (DPC). These receptors were obtained from a woman aged 45-59 years with alopecia areata. Some clones in this sample may be carry-over from other donors' samples.

This CDR3 reads CASSYFRVSGNTIYF. CDR3 coding DNA: TGTGCCAGCAGTTACTTCAGAGTTTCTGGAAACACCATATATTTT. V is TRBV6-2 or TRBV6-3 and J is TRBJ1-3; no firm D call. Germline-derived CDR1 and CDR2 are MNHEY and SVGEGT. V was cut by 1 base and J by 1 base, with 8 bases left in between. The CDR3 length is 15 residues.

This clonotype was detected a few times. This chain connects TRBV7-9 to TRBJ2-3; the D is unclear. The CDR3 runs to 13 residues. V dropped 3 bases and J dropped 1 base, with 5 bases sitting between them. In germline, CDR1 is SEHNR, CDR2 FQNEAQ (reference sequence). The CDR3: CASSLPGTDTQYF. CDR3 nucleotide sequence: TGTGCCAGCAGCTTGCCCGGCACAGATACGCAGTATTTT.

This rearrangement joins TRBV5-1 to TRBJ1-2; 7 positions match TRBD1. Germline V lookup: CDR1 SGHRS, CDR2 YFSETQ. The CDR3 totals 13 residues. The V and J ends lost 7 bases and 4 bases, in that order; junction bases with no gene match: 7. The DNA for the CDR3 is TGCGCCAGCCGACAGGGCCCTCTCTATGGCTACACCTTC. Its translation: CASRQGPLYGYTF.

The CDR3: CASSLAGLADTEAFF. CDR3 nucleotide sequence: TGTGCCAGCAGCTTAGCGGGTCTCGCGGACACTGAAGCTTTCTTT. The J gene is TRBJ1-1, the V gene TRBV7-2; D is unresolved. Germline lookup yields CDR1 SGHTA and CDR2 FQGNSA. The V and J ends lost 0 bases and 3 bases respectively, with 11 bases between them. The CDR3 runs to 15 residues.

Ten or more counts support this clonotype. V and J are TRBV9 and TRBJ2-7, with D perhaps given as TRBD1 or TRBD2 (5 bases each). This CDR3 region has 13 residues. V shed 4 bases and J shed 2 bases, with 10 bases lying between them. Per the germline V gene, CDR1 is SGDLS and CDR2 is YYNGEE. CDR3: CASSPGTTYEQYF. CDR3 nucleotides: TGTGCCAGCAGCCCAGGGACCACCTACGAGCAGTACTTC.

The chain carries TRBV10-3 and TRBJ1-2, with D tentatively TRBD1 (6 bases). V dropped 3 bases and J dropped 2 bases, with 10 bases sitting between them. CDR3 length equals 14 residues. The germline V gene encodes CDR1 ENHRY and CDR2 SYGVKD. The CDR3 is CAISDGDRNYGYTF. The CDR3 DNA sequence: TGTGCCATCAGTGATGGAGACAGGAACTATGGCTACACCTTC.

This clonotype was observed a few times. The chain joins TRBV4-1 to TRBJ2-2; 8 bases agree with TRBD1. Losses at the gene ends were 4 bases for V and 3 bases for J; bases not matched to a gene: 7. CDR1 and CDR2 from the germline V gene are MGHRA and YSYEKL. The CDR3 totals 16 residues. CDR3 residues: CASSLRQGTDTGELFF. The CDR3, as DNA: TGCGCCAGCAGCCTCCGACAGGGGACGGACACCGGGGAGCTGTTTTTT.

V and J are TRBV6-2 or TRBV6-3 and TRBJ2-5, with D possibly called TRBD1 or TRBD2 (5 bases each). The germline V gene encodes CDR1 MNHEY and CDR2 SVGEGT. The CDR3 is 15 amino acids. V was pared by 4 bases and J by 2 bases, with 14 bases between. The CDR3 nucleotides are TGTGCCAGCAGTTCCCAGGGACGGCGACAAGAGACCCAGTACTTC. Encoded protein: CASSSQGRRQETQYF.

This clonotype was counted a few times. The chain joins TRBV2 to TRBJ2-1; maybe TRBD2 (5 bases). Trimming shortened V by 7 bases and J by 2 bases, and 6 bases separated the two germline ends. This CDR3 region has 12 residues. Germline CDR1 reads SNHLY; CDR2 reads FYNNEI. CDR3 sequence: CASNGAYNEQFF. CDR3 sequence (DNA): TGTGCCAGCAACGGGGCCTACAATGAGCAGTTCTTC.

The gene calls are TRBV5-1 and TRBJ2-3; D is perhaps TRBD1 (6 bases). V gave up 0 bases and J gave up 6 bases, with 11 bases separating them. This CDR3 comprises 14 residues. Looked up from germline, CDR1 is SGHRS and CDR2 is YFSETQ. CDR3 sequence: CASSLDQGSDTQYF. DNA of the CDR3: TGCGCCAGCAGCTTGGATCAGGGGAGCGATACGCAGTATTTT.

The rearrangement joins TRBV29-1 to TRBJ2-1, with D tentatively TRBD1 (5 bases). CDR3 size: 12 residues. V was clipped by 5 bases and J by 8 bases, with 13 bases between them. Germline V gene data show CDR1 as SQVTM and CDR2 as ANQGSEA. CDR3 in DNA: TGCAGCGTTAGGGGCGTGTTCGATGAGCAGTTCTTC. It codes for CSVRGVFDEQFF.

This clonotype has ten or more counts. CDR3 loop: CASSLGAGGSDTQYF. The CDR3, as DNA: TGTGCCAGCAGCTTAGGGGCGGGAGGATCAGATACGCAGTATTTT. The gene calls are TRBV7-2 and TRBJ2-3; TRBD2 agrees at 8 bases. With V trimmed by 1 base and J by 4 bases, 4 bases remained unmatched. Germline lookup yields CDR1 SGHTA and CDR2 FQGNSA. The CDR3 has 15 amino acids. Supplemented by reference TRBV7-2 and TRBJ2-3, the full variable domain reads GAGVSQSPSNKVTEKGKDVELRCDPISGHTALYWYRQSLGQGLEFLIYFQGNSAPDKSGLPSDRFSAERTGGSVSTLTIQRTQQEDSAVYLCASSLGAGGSDTQYFGPGTRLTVL.

In its sample, this clonotype was seen a few times. V gene TRBV7-2 combines with J gene TRBJ2-5, with D possibly being TRBD2 (6 bases). CDR1 is SGHTA and CDR2 is FQGNSA in the germline V gene. Deletions cut 3 bases from V and 7 bases from J, with 12 bases between. This CDR3 is built from 13 residues. CDR3: CASSFSGRMTQYF. The CDR3 DNA follows: TGTGCCAGCAGCTTTAGTGGGAGGATGACCCAGTACTTC. Together with reference TRBV7-2 and TRBJ2-5, the CDR3 gives the full variable domain: GAGVSQSPSNKVTEKGKDVELRCDPISGHTALYWYRQSLGQGLEFLIYFQGNSAPDKSGLPSDRFSAERTGGSVSTLTIQRTQQEDSAVYLCASSFSGRMTQYFGPGTRLLVL.

The chain couples TRBV6-5 to TRBJ1-1, with TRBD1 as a possible D gene (5 bases). The CDR3 runs 14 residues. Germline CDR1 and CDR2: MNHEY and SVGAGI. V was cut by 8 bases and J by 1 base, with 14 bases left in between. The CDR3 loop is CASGPPTENTEAFF. The CDR3 DNA sequence: TGTGCCAGCGGCCCCCCGACAGAGAACACTGAAGCTTTCTTT.

The rearrangement uses TRBV20-1 and TRBJ2-1; the D is unclear. Trimming took off 4 bases at V and 6 bases at J, with 13 bases between the two ends. In germline, CDR1 is DFQATT, CDR2 SNEGSKA (reference sequence). CDR3 size: 13 residues. The CDR3 sequence is CSAKRDLSNEQFF. DNA for the CDR3: TGCAGTGCTAAGCGAGATCTGTCCAATGAGCAGTTCTTC.

The V call is TRBV11-2, the J call TRBJ2-4; maybe TRBD1 (6 bases). V was cut by 5 bases and J by 8 bases, with 16 bases left in between. In germline, CDR1 is SGHAT, CDR2 FQNNGV. CDR3 length equals 14 residues. This chain's CDR3 is CASSQGHLEDIQYF. CDR3 bases: TGTGCCAGCAGCCAGGGACATTTGGAGGACATTCAGTACTTC.

At least ten counts were recorded for this clonotype. This chain uses TRBV18 with TRBJ2-1; D may match TRBD1 or TRBD2 (5 bases each). The CDR3 runs to 15 residues. Germline lookup yields CDR1 KGHSH and CDR2 LQKENI. The germline V and J ends were trimmed by 3 bases and 6 bases, with 15 bases remaining between them. Here the CDR3 DNA reads TGTGCCAGCTCACCCGACCGGGGCCTACTCAATGAGCAGTTCTTC. The encoded protein is CASSPDRGLLNEQFF.

The V and J genes are TRBV2 and TRBJ1-5; 10 nucleotides align to TRBD1. The CDR3 is 16 residues long. CDR1 is SNHLY and CDR2 is FYNNEI in the germline V gene. V lost 6 bases to trimming and J lost 6 bases; unmatched junction nucleotides: 11. CDR3 loop: CASRLAGTGERQPQHF. In nucleotides, the CDR3 is TGTGCCAGCAGGCTAGCCGGGACAGGGGAGCGTCAGCCCCAGCATTTT.

This chain connects TRBV20-1 to TRBJ2-7; D may be TRBD2 (5 bases). The CDR3 sequence is 14 residues long. The V end was cut by 5 bases, the J end by 0 bases, with 14 bases between. Germline V CDR1 and CDR2: DFQATT, SNEGSKA (reference sequence). In DNA form, the CDR3 reads TGCAGTGCTGCGACCCTACTAGTCTCCTACGAGCAGTACTTC. It encodes CSAATLLVSYEQYF.

The chain links TRBV15 to TRBJ2-1; a weak D match, TRBD2 (6 bases). The V end was cut by 0 bases, the J end by 9 bases, with 18 bases between. The germline CDR1 and CDR2 sequences are LNHNV and YYDKDF (reference sequence). The CDR3 consists of 16 residues. The CDR3 bases are TGTGCCACCAGCAGAGATAACGGGGGAGAGGGCGGTGAGCAGTTCTTC. It yields the protein CATSRDNGGEGGEQFF.

This clonotype was seen a handful of times. CDR3 sequence reads: CAISREAITDTQYF. The CDR3 coding sequence is TGTGCCATCAGTCGGGAGGCGATCACAGATACGCAGTATTTT. The chain combines TRBV10-3 with TRBJ2-3, with 7 bases fitting TRBD2. The CDR3 spans 14 residues. V was pared by 5 bases and J by 2 bases, with 4 bases of the junction left unmatched. Germline V gene data show CDR1 as ENHRY and CDR2 as SYGVKD.

The table lists this clonotype with many counts. The chain employs TRBV6-5 and TRBJ2-5; D is unresolved. Germline V gene data show CDR1 as MNHEY and CDR2 as SVGAGI. Between the trimmed V and J ends, which lost 0 bases and 1 base, there was a span of 6 bases. CDR3 size: 14 residues. CDR3 protein: CASSYSGTQETQYF. The CDR3 nucleotides read TGTGCCAGCAGTTACTCGGGCACCCAAGAGACCCAGTACTTC.

This clonotype was recorded a few times. The chain has TRBV7-9 and TRBJ2-3; D ambiguous. The CDR3 runs to 14 residues. The V end lost 4 bases, the J end lost 0 bases, and 8 bases lay between the germline ends. Germline V CDR1 and CDR2: SEHNR, FQNEAQ (reference sequence). The CDR3 region is CASSSSISTDTQYF. CDR3 coding DNA: TGTGCCAGCAGCTCAAGCATTAGCACAGATACGCAGTATTTT.

This clonotype has just a few counts. This sequence joins TRBV24-1 and TRBJ2-3, with D possibly being TRBD1 (5 bases). V lost 4 bases, J lost 1 base, and 14 bases lay in between. CDR3 length: 16 amino acids. Per the germline V gene, CDR1 is KGHDR and CDR2 is SFDVKD. The CDR3: CATSEKRGRGTDTQYF. In DNA form, the CDR3 reads TGTGCCACCAGTGAAAAAAGGGGTCGGGGCACAGATACGCAGTATTTT.

The V gene is TRBV20-1, the J gene TRBJ2-1; tentative D call: TRBD1 (6 bases). Trimming took 3 bases from V and 9 from J, leaving 12 bases between them. From germline, CDR1 is DFQATT and CDR2 SNEGSKA (reference sequence). This CDR3 is built from 12 residues. The CDR3 DNA follows: TGCAGTGCTAGGAAACAGGGTGCTGAGCAGTTCTTC. Protein product: CSARKQGAEQFF.

In its sample, this clonotype was seen a few times. V usage is TRBV25-1 and J usage is TRBJ2-2, with D hard to call. This CDR3 region has 13 residues. Trimming cost V 2 bases and J 8 bases, with 9 bases left between them. Germline values: CDR1 MGHDK, CDR2 SYGVNS. Here the CDR3 reads CASSEALNGELFF. CDR3 in DNA: TGTGCCAGCAGTGAAGCCCTGAATGGGGAGCTGTTTTTT.

V usage is TRBV27 and J usage is TRBJ1-2; TRBD1 is a possible D gene (5 bases). V shed 3 bases and J shed 4 bases, with 9 bases lying between them. This CDR3 comprises 13 residues. Germline CDR1 and CDR2: MNHEY and SMNVEV (reference sequence). Here the CDR3 reads CASSLQGSYGYTF. CDR3 coding DNA: TGTGCCAGCAGTTTGCAGGGCTCCTATGGCTACACCTTC.